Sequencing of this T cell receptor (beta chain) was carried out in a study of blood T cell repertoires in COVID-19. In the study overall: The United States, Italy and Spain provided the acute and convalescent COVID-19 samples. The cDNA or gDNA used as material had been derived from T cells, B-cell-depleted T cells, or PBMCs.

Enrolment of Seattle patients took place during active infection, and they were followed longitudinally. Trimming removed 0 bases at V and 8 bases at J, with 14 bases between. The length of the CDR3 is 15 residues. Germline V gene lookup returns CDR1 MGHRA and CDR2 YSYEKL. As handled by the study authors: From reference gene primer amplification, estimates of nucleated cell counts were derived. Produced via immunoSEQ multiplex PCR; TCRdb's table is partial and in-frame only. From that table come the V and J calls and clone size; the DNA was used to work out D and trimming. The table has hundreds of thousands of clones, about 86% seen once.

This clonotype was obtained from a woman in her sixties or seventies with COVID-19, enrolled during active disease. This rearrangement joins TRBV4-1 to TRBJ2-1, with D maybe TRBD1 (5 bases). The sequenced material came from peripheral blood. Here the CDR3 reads CASSQDGPGIYEQFF. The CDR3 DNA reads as TGCGCCAGCAGCCAAGATGGGCCAGGGATTTATGAGCAGTTCTTC.